The 21 T cell receptor beta chains reported below all come from one sample, sequenced in a study of cytomegalovirus exposure and HLA in healthy donors. The PCR used 60 Vbeta and 13 Jbeta primers. Method: immunoSEQ multiplex PCR; TCRdb's copy keeps in-frame clones and lacks some. The sample lists under 150,000 clones, under 90% occurring once. Sequencing was performed on PBMCs. These TCRs come from a boy aged 2 to 9 in good health and CMV-seronegative.

The CDR3 protein is CASSWTGGDGYTF. CDR3 DNA sequence: TGCGCCAGCAGCTGGACAGGGGGAGATGGCTACACCTTC. V is TRBV5-1 and J is TRBJ1-2; 10 nucleotides line up with TRBD1. The CDR3 is 13 residues long. The ends lost 3 bases at V and 6 bases at J; junction bases unmatched: 2. Germline CDR1 and CDR2: SGHRS and YFSETQ.

This chain connects TRBV28 to TRBJ2-2; 11 nucleotides match TRBD2. This CDR3 is 17 amino acids long. V shed 4 bases, J shed 7 bases, and the junction held 11 bases outside the gene matches. Germline V gives CDR1 MDHEN, CDR2 SYDVKM. The CDR3 DNA follows: TGTGCCAGCAGTTCTTCACGACTAGCGGGAAGGGGCGGGGAGCTGTTTTTT. It codes for CASSSSRLAGRGGELFF. Full variable domain (outside the CDR3, taken from reference TRBV28 and TRBJ2-2): DVKVTQSSRYLVKRTGEKVFLECVQDMDHENMFWYRQDPGLGLRLIYFSYDVKMKEKGDIPEGYSVSREKKERFSLILESASTNQTSMYLCASSSSRLAGRGGELFFGEGSRLTVL.

This clone has only one observation. The gene calls are TRBV6-4 and TRBJ1-5, with D perhaps matching TRBD1 (5 bases). CDR1 MRHNA and CDR2 SNTAGT come from the germline V gene. This CDR3 has 13 amino acids. The V end was cut by 5 bases, the J end by 4 bases, with 9 bases between. The CDR3 sequence: CASSTQENQPQHF. The CDR3 coding sequence is TGTGCCAGCAGTACACAGGAAAATCAGCCCCAGCATTTT.

The chain carries TRBV5-5 and TRBJ2-3, with 8 bases fitting TRBD2. The V gene end was trimmed by 3 bases and the J gene end by 2 bases; junction bases not matched to a gene: 5. There are 15 residues in the CDR3. In germline, CDR1 is SGHKS, CDR2 YYEKEE (reference sequence). The CDR3 DNA reads as TGTGCCAGCAGCTCGACTAGCGCGACCACAGATACGCAGTATTTT. It is translated as CASSSTSATTDTQYF.

With regard to this clone: Other DNA sequences within the sample encode an identical CDR3. The chain has TRBV29-1 and TRBJ1-1, with D possibly TRBD1 on 5 matching bases. Germline V gives CDR1 SQVTM, CDR2 ANQGSEA. The CDR3 runs 14 residues. V lost 3 bases, J lost 4 bases, and 15 bases lay in between. In DNA form, the CDR3 reads TGCAGCGTTGAGCATGGGGGGACTTCCACTGAAGCTTTCTTT. This sequence encodes CSVEHGGTSTEAFF.

J is TRBJ2-2 and V is TRBV14; D gene uncertain. The ends were cut back, 5 bases at V and 0 bases at J, with 7 bases in the middle. This CDR3 has 14 amino acids. The germline V gene encodes CDR1 SGHDN and CDR2 FVKESK. DNA for the CDR3: TGTGCCAGCAGCTTACAGTCGAACACCGGGGAGCTGTTTTTT. Translation gives CASSLQSNTGELFF.

The V and J genes are TRBV29-1 and TRBJ1-1, with D maybe TRBD1 (5 bases). Germline assignment: CDR1 SQVTM and CDR2 ANQGSEA. CDR3 length: 12 amino acids. V was trimmed by 0 bases and J by 10 bases, leaving 12 bases between them. This CDR3 is CSVEEGGVGAFF. CDR3 sequence (DNA): TGCAGCGTTGAAGAGGGGGGAGTGGGAGCTTTCTTT. The entire variable domain, with the rest obtained from reference TRBV29-1 and TRBJ1-1, is as follows: SAVISQKPSRDICQRGTSLTIQCQVDSQVTMMFWYRQQPGQSLTLIATANQGSEATYESGFVIDKFPISRPNLTFSTLTVSNMSPEDSSIYLCSVEEGGVGAFFGQGTRLTVV.

The chain uses TRBV5-1 and TRBJ2-3; TRBD2 matches at 12 bases. Germline CDR1 SGHRS, CDR2 YFSETQ. This CDR3 has 16 residues. With 4 bases clipped from V and 2 bases from J, the junction kept 5 bases outside the gene matches. The CDR3 nucleotides are TGCGCCAGCAGCCATAGGACTAGCGGGAACACAGATACGCAGTATTTT. Its protein is CASSHRTSGNTDTQYF.

This chain connects TRBV6-1 to TRBJ2-2, with a possible D match to TRBD2 (5 bases). V lost 7 bases, J lost 3 bases, and 12 bases lay in between. From germline, CDR1 is MNHNS and CDR2 SASEGT. CDR3 length: 14 amino acids. The chain's CDR3 is CASIEGVDTGELFF. In DNA form, the CDR3 reads TGTGCCAGCATCGAGGGTGTCGACACCGGGGAGCTGTTTTTT.

V usage is TRBV7-3 and J usage is TRBJ2-2; 9 bases agree with TRBD1. The junction had 4 bases not matched to a gene; V was cut back by 5 bases and J by 0 bases. CDR1 and CDR2 from the germline V gene are SGHTA and FQGTGA. The CDR3 sequence is 16 residues long. CDR3 residues: CASSPTGGANTGELFF. CDR3 nucleotide sequence: TGTGCCAGCAGCCCAACAGGGGGCGCGAACACCGGGGAGCTGTTTTTT.

J is TRBJ2-7 and V is TRBV6-5, with D perhaps matching TRBD2 (6 bases). The germline V gene has CDR1 MNHEY and CDR2 SVGAGI. The ends were cut back, 6 bases at V and 2 bases at J, with 14 bases in the middle. The CDR3 covers 14 residues. DNA for the CDR3: TGTGCCAGCAGCCCGCGGGACGCAACCTACGAGCAGTACTTC. Its protein product is CASSPRDATYEQYF.

As regards this clone: This same CDR3 is encoded by further DNA sequences in the sample. The chain combines TRBV5-1 with TRBJ2-2; 8 bases agree with TRBD1. This CDR3 has 16 amino acids. Germline-derived CDR1 and CDR2 are SGHRS and YFSETQ. The V and J ends lost 0 bases and 5 bases, in that order; junction bases with no gene match: 6. The CDR3 here is CASSLAGTGGTGELFF. For the CDR3, the DNA is TGCGCCAGCAGCTTGGCCGGGACAGGCGGAACCGGGGAGCTGTTTTTT.

The chain couples TRBV7-9 to TRBJ2-1; D is uncertain. The V end was cut by 1 base, the J end by 6 bases, with 10 bases between. Germline assignment: CDR1 SEHNR and CDR2 FQNEAQ (reference sequence). This CDR3 spans 14 amino acids. CDR3 region: CASSLGSASNEQFF. CDR3 coding DNA: TGTGCCAGCAGCTTAGGTTCGGCTAGCAATGAGCAGTTCTTC.

The chain has TRBV7-2 and TRBJ1-5; D is unresolved. The CDR3 sequence is 13 residues long. Per the germline V gene, CDR1 is SGHTA and CDR2 is FQGNSA. Trimming took off 3 bases at V and 2 bases at J, with 5 bases between the two ends. This CDR3 reads CASSFARNQPQHF. Here the CDR3 DNA reads TGTGCCAGCAGCTTCGCGCGCAATCAGCCCCAGCATTTT.

The chain employs TRBV29-1 and TRBJ2-2, with TRBD2 matching over 8 bases. Germline values: CDR1 SQVTM, CDR2 ANQGSEA. This CDR3 contains 15 residues. V gave up 4 bases and J gave up 1 base; unmatched junction bases: 5. CDR3: CSVARAGVNTGELFF. The CDR3 DNA reads TGCAGCGTTGCGAGAGCGGGAGTGAACACCGGGGAGCTGTTTTTT.

The chain uses TRBV4-3 and TRBJ1-2; no definite D call. V lost 3 bases, J lost 8 bases, and 13 bases lay in between. This CDR3 is built from 13 residues. CDR1 is LGHNA, CDR2 YSLEER, per germline. The CDR3 here is CASSQLEGEGYTF. CDR3 bases: TGCGCCAGCAGCCAGCTGGAGGGTGAAGGCTACACCTTC.

This clone appeared a few times. V gene TRBV11-2 combines with J gene TRBJ1-2; D call uncertain. Trimming removed 3 bases from V and 4 bases from J, with 15 bases in between. The CDR3 loop spans 15 amino acids. Germline CDR1 reads SGHAT; CDR2 reads FQNNGV. CDR3 nucleotide sequence: TGTGCCAGCAGCTTGTTAGCGGGAATAGGCTATGGCTACACCTTC. Its protein product is CASSLLAGIGYGYTF.

V and J are TRBV12-5 and TRBJ1-2, with D maybe TRBD1 (6 bases). Per the germline V gene, CDR1 is LGHNT and CDR2 is FRNRAP. The V gene lost 4 bases and the J gene lost 7 bases, with 19 bases spanning the gap. The CDR3 totals 15 residues. DNA of the CDR3: TGTGCTAGTGGTTCTAAGCACAGGGCGCGGAGTGGCTACACCTTC. Amino acid sequence: CASGSKHRARSGYTF.

The chain uses TRBV9 and TRBJ2-3; TRBD1 matches 10 bases. Germline V gives CDR1 SGDLS, CDR2 YYNGEE. This CDR3 is built from 16 residues. V dropped 3 bases and J dropped 3; count of bases not matched to a gene: 7. This chain's CDR3 is CASSGKTGGLTDTQYF. As DNA, the CDR3 is TGTGCCAGCAGCGGGAAGACAGGGGGCCTTACAGATACGCAGTATTTT.

This clone was counted a few times. This chain connects TRBV6-1 to TRBJ2-2; 8 bases line up with TRBD1. This CDR3 region has 16 residues. Losses at the gene ends were 2 bases for V and 6 bases for J; bases not matched to a gene: 8. Germline CDR1 MNHNS, CDR2 SASEGT. CDR3 sequence (DNA): TGTGCCAGCAGTGAAAATCCAGGGGGCGGGGCCGGGGAGCTGTTTTTT. It codes for CASSENPGGGAGELFF.

This sequence joins TRBV18 and TRBJ1-1; D not resolved. Trimming stripped 6 bases from V and 0 bases from J, with 11 bases between. CDR1 KGHSH and CDR2 LQKENI come from the germline V gene. The CDR3 runs 14 residues. The CDR3 DNA sequence: TGTGCCAGCTCTCCCCGCGATCTGAACACTGAAGCTTTCTTT. Its translation: CASSPRDLNTEAFF.